The subject of this entry is one TCR beta chain. CDR3 length: 16 residues. V trimming: 2 bases; J trimming: 2 bases; junction bases outside the gene matches: 4. Germline loops: CDR1 MNHNS, CDR2 SASEGT. This record belongs to a study of blood T cell repertoires in COVID-19. Study context: From the United States, Italy and Spain came samples of acute and convalescent COVID-19.

The assay was immunoSEQ multiplex PCR, and TCRdb's table has in-frame clones only and misses some. The sample records 35,000 to 50,000 clones, 70% to 90% being singletons. Material: peripheral blood. The chain has TRBV6-1 and TRBJ2-1; 9 bases are shared with TRBD1. This receptor was obtained from a man aged 60-69 years with active COVID-19. This CDR3 reads CASSETGQGTYNEQFF. DNA of the CDR3: TGTGCCAGCAGTGAAACGGGACAGGGAACCTACAATGAGCAGTTCTTC.